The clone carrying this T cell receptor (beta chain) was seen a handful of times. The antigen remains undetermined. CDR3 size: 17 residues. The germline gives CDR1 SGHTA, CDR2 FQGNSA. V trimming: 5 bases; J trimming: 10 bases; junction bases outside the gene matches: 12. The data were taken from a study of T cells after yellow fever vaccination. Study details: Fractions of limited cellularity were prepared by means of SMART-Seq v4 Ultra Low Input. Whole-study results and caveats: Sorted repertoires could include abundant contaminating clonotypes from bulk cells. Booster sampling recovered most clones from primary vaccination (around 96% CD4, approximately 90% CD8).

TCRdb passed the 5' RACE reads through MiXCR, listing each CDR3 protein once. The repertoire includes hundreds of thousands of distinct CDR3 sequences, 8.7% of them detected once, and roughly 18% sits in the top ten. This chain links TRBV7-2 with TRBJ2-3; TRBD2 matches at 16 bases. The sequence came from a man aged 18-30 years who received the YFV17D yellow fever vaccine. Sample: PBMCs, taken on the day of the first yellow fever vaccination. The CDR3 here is CASSPVGLAGGPMSQYF. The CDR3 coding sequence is TGTGCCAGCAGCCCTGTGGGACTAGCGGGGGGGCCTATGTCGCAGTATTTT.